This T cell receptor beta chain was recovered during a study of T cell repertoires in cytomegalovirus infection. Background on the study: Selection of CMV epitopes for the study included recently identified HLA-C-restricted and well-studied HLA-B-restricted ones. Study results and caveats: The ex vivo response was dominated by HLA-C-restricted CMV-specific TCR beta clonotypes.

TCRdb processed the reads anew with MiXCR; each CDR3 protein has one entry. This repertoire shows some 480,000 distinct CDR3 sequences, 25% to 35% found once; its top ten account for around a sixth. The table lists this clonotype with a few counts. Its antigen is undetermined. V lost 7 bases and J 0 bases, leaving 17 bases between the germline ends. The CDR3 contains 15 residues. The germline V gene encodes CDR1 SGHDT and CDR2 YYEEEE. Sequencing used cultured PBMCs, obtained from culture after CMV antigen stimulation. This TCR derives from a human donor in good health (CMV status not recorded). Some clones in this sample may be carry-over from other donors' samples. V gene TRBV5-6 combines with J gene TRBJ2-7; no definite D call. The CDR3 nucleotides read TGTGCCAGCCTGTACGGCGGCACCTTCTCCTACGAGCAGTACTTC. Translated: CASLYGGTFSYEQYF.